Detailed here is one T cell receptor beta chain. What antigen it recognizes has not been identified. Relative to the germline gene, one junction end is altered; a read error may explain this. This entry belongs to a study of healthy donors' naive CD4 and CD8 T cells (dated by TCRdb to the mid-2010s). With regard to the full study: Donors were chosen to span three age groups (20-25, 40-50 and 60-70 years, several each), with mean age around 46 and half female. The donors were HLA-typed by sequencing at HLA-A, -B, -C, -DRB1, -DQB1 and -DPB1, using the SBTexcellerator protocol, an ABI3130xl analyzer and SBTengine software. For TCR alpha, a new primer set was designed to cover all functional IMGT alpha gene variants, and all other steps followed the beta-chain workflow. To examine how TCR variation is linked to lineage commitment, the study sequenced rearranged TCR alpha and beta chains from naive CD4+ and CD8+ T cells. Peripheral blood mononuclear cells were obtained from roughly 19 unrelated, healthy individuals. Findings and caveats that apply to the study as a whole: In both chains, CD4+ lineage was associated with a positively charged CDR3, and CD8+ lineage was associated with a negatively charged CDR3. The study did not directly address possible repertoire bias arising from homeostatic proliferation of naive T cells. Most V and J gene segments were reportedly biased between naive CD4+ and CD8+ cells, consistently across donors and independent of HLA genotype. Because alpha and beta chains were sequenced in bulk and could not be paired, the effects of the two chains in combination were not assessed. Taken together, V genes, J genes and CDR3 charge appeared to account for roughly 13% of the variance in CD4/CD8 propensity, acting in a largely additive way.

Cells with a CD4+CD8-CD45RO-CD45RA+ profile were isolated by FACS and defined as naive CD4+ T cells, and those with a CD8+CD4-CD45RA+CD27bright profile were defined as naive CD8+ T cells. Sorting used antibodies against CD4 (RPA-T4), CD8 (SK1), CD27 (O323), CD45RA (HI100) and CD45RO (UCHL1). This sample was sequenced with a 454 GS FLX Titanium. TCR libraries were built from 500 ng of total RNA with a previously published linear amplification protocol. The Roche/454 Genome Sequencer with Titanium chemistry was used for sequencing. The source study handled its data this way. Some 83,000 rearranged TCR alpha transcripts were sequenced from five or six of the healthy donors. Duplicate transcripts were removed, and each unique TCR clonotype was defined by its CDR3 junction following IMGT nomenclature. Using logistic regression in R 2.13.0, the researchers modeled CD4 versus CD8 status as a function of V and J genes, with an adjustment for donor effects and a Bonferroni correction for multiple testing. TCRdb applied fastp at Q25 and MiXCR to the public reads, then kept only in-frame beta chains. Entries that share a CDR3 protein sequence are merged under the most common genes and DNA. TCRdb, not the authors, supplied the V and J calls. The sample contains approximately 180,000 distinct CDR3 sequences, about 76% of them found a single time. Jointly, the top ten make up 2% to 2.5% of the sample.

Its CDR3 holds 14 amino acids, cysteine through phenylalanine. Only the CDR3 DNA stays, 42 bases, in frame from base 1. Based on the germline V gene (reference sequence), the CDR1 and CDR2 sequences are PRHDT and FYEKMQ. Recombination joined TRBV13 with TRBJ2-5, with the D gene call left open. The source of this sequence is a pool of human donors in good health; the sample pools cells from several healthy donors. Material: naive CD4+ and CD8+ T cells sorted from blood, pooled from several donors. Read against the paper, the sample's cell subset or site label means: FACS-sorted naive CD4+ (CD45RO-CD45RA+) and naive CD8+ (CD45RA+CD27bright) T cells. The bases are TGTGCCAACAGCTTATACGGGCTGGAGGAGACCCAGTACTTC. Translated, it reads CANSLYGLEETQYF.